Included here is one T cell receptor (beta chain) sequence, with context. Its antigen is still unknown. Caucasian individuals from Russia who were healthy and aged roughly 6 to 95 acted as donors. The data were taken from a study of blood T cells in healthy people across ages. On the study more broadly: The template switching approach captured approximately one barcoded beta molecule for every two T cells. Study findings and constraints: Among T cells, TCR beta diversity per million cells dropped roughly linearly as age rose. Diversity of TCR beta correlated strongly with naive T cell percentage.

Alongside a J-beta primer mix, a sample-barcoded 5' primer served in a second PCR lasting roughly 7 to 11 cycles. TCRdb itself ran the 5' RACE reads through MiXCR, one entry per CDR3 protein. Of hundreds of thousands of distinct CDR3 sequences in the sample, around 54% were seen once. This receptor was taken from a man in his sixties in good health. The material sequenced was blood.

In nucleotides, the CDR3 is TGCAGTGCTAGGGCGGAGGATAAATATGGCTACACCTTC. Protein sequence: CSARAEDKYGYTF. This sequence joins TRBV20-1 and TRBJ1-2; no firm D call. Germline V gene lookup returns CDR1 DFQATT and CDR2 SNEGSKA (reference sequence). V gave up 3 bases and J gave up 5 bases, with 13 bases separating them. CDR3 length: 13 residues.